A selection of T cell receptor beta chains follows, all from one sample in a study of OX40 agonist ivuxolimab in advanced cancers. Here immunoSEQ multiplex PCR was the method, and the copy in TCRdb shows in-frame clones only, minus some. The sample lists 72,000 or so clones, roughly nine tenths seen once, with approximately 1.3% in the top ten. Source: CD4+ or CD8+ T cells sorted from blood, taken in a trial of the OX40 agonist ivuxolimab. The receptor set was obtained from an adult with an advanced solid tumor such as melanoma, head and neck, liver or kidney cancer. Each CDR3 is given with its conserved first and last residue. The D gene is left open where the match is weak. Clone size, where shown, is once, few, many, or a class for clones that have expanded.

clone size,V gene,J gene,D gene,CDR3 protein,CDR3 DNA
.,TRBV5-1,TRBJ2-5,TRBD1,CASSPDRVAETQYF,TGCGCCAGCAGCCCGGACAGGGTTGCGGAGACCCAGTACTTC
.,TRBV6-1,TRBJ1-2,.,CASAEGGYGYTF,TGTGCCAGCGCCGAGGGGGGGTATGGCTACACCTTC
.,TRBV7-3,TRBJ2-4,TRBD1,CASSSGQKNIQYF,TGTGCCAGCAGCTCGGGACAGAAAAACATTCAGTACTTC
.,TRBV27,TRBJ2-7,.,CASSMGRTYTYEQYF,TGTGCCAGCAGCATGGGACGGACCTATACTTACGAGCAGTACTTC
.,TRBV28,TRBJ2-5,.,CASSLSVETQYF,TGTGCCAGCAGTTTATCAGTGGAGACCCAGTACTTC
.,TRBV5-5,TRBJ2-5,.,CASSLAPPSQETQYF,TGTGCCAGCAGCTTGGCCCCCCCTAGCCAAGAGACCCAGTACTTC
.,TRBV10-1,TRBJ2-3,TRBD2,CASSESGLAGVDTQYF,TGCGCCAGCAGTGAGTCGGGACTAGCGGGGGTTGATACGCAGTATTTT
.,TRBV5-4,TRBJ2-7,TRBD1,CASSLGGQVPYEQYF,TGTGCCAGCAGCTTGGGTGGACAGGTTCCGTACGAGCAGTACTTC
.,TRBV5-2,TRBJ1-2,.,CASNLKTYGYTF,TGTGCCAGCAATTTAAAGACCTATGGCTACACCTTC
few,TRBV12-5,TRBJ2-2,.,CASGPEGSTGELFF,TGTGCTAGTGGTCCAGAGGGGAGCACCGGGGAGCTGTTTTTT
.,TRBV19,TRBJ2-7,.,CASSPRIYYEQYF,TGTGCCAGTAGTCCCCGGATTTACTACGAGCAGTACTTC
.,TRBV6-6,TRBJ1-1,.,CASCQGMNTEAFF,TGTGCCAGCTGTCAGGGGATGAACACTGAAGCTTTCTTT
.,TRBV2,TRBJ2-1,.,CASKIGLAPYNEQFF,TGTGCCAGCAAAATCGGGCTAGCCCCCTACAATGAGCAGTTCTTC
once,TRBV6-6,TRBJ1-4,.,CASSHGGQGEKLFF,TGTGCCAGCAGCCACGGGGGGCAAGGTGAAAAACTGTTTTTT
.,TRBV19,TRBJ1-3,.,CASRPASGNTIYF,TGTGCCAGTAGGCCCGCTTCTGGAAACACCATATATTTT
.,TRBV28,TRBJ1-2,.,CASTLRGNYGYTF,TGTGCCAGCACCTTGAGGGGAAACTATGGCTACACCTTC
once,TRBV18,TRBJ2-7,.,CASSPPGGEQYF,TGTGCCAGCTCACCACCGGGTGGCGAGCAGTACTTC
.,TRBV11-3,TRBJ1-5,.,CASSLIWVSLEPQHF,TGTGCCAGCAGCTTAATTTGGGTATCGCTGGAGCCCCAGCATTTT
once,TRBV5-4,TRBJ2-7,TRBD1,CASSPGQGAYEQYF,TGTGCCAGCAGCCCGGGACAGGGGGCCTACGAGCAGTACTTC
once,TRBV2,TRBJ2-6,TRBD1,CASSAQGASFGANVLTF,TGTGCCAGCAGTGCGCAGGGGGCCTCCTTTGGGGCCAACGTCCTGACTTTC
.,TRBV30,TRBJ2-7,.,CAWSASSYEQYF,TGTGCCTGGAGTGCCTCCTCCTACGAGCAGTACTTC
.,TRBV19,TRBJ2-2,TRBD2,CASSPGGLAGETNTGELFF,TGTGCCAGTAGTCCAGGCGGACTAGCGGGAGAAACGAACACCGGGGAGCTGTTTTTT
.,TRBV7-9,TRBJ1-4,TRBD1,CASSLGQGTETNEKLFF,TGTGCCAGCAGCTTAGGACAGGGGACCGAGACTAATGAAAAACTGTTTTTT
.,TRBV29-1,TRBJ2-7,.,CSVRAAFMDEQYF,TGCAGCGTTCGGGCAGCCTTTATGGACGAGCAGTACTTC
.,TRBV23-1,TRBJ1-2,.,CASSTRTANYGYTF,TGCGCCAGCAGTACGCGGACAGCCAACTATGGCTACACCTTC
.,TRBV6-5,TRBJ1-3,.,CASTQEGGNTIYF,TGTGCCAGCACCCAAGAAGGAGGAAACACCATATATTTT
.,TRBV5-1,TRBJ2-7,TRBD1,CASSLVQGVVYEQYF,TGCGCCAGCAGCTTGGTACAGGGGGTCGTCTACGAGCAGTACTTC
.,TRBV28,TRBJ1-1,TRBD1,CASTTIGQGRVNTEAFF,TGTGCCAGCACCACAATCGGACAGGGGAGGGTGAACACTGAAGCTTTCTTT
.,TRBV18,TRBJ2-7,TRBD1,CASSLDRGYEQYF,TGTGCCAGCTCACTAGACAGGGGGTACGAGCAGTACTTC
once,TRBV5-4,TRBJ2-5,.,CASSFRGVETQYF,TGTGCCAGCAGCTTCAGGGGGGTGGAGACCCAGTACTTC
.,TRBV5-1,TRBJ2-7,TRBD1,CASSVPGTGNYEQYF,TGCGCCAGCAGCGTTCCAGGGACAGGTAACTACGAGCAGTACTTC
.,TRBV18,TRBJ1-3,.,CASSREGVGNTIYF,TGTGCCAGCTCACGTGAAGGGGTCGGAAACACCATATATTTT
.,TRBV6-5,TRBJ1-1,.,CASSYSAGNTEAFF,TGTGCCAGCAGTTACTCTGCAGGGAACACTGAAGCTTTCTTT
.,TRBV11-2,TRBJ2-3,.,CASSPGIGATDTQYF,TGTGCCAGCAGCCCCGGGATCGGCGCTACAGATACGCAGTATTTT
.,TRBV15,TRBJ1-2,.,CATSRDHLKGYTF,TGTGCCACCAGCAGAGATCACCTTAAGGGCTACACCTTC
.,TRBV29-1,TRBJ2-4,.,CSVAERRNIQYF,TGCAGCGTGGCAGAGAGGCGAAACATTCAGTACTTC
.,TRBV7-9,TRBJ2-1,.,CASSLAGSYNEQFF,TGTGCCAGCAGCTTGGCGGGCTCCTACAATGAGCAGTTCTTC
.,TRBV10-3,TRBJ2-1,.,CAISESRGENNEQFF,TGTGCCATCAGTGAGTCTAGGGGGGAAAACAATGAGCAGTTCTTC
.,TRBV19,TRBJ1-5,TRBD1,CASSGTDNQPQHF,TGTGCCAGTAGTGGGACAGATAATCAGCCCCAGCATTTT
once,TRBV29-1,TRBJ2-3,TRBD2,CSVASGLSTDTQYF,TGCAGCGTCGCTAGCGGGCTAAGCACAGATACGCAGTATTTT
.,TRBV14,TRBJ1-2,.,CASSQAAVGRGYTF,TGTGCCAGCAGCCAAGCGGCGGTGGGTCGCGGCTACACCTTC
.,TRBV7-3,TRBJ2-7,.,CASSRGTSYEQYF,TGTGCCAGCAGCCGCGGTACGAGCTACGAGCAGTACTTC
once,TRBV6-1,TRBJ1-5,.,CASSGRASNQPQHF,TGTGCCAGCAGTGGGAGGGCGAGCAATCAGCCCCAGCATTTT
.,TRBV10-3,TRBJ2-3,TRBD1,CAITGAATDTQYF,TGTGCCATAACAGGGGCGGCCACAGATACGCAGTATTTT
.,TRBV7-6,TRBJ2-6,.,CASTPDGSGANVLTF,TGTGCCAGCACCCCCGACGGTTCTGGGGCCAACGTCCTGACTTTC
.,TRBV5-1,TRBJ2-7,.,CASSLGYEQYF,TGCGCCAGCAGCTTGGGATACGAGCAGTACTTC
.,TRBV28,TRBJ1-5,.,CASSLWDGSNQPQHF,TGTGCCAGCAGTTTATGGGACGGAAGCAATCAGCCCCAGCATTTT